This TCR beta chain was recovered during a study of shared clonotypes between healthy human individuals. Findings and caveats of the study: For naive CD4 cells, roughly 5% of clonotypes were shared across a handful of donors. Clonotypes shared by all four sorted-subset donors had higher generation probabilities than non-shared clonotypes.

The assay was immunoSEQ multiplex PCR, and TCRdb's table has in-frame clones only and misses some. Found here are approximately 2,000,000 clones, just under 95% of them singletons; the top ten hold around 0.4%. This CDR3 comprises 17 residues. Trimming cost V 1 base and J 0 bases; bases outside gene matches: 7. The germline CDR1 and CDR2 sequences are SNHLY and FYNNEI. As to this clone: Its antigen is not identified.

V usage is TRBV2 and J usage is TRBJ1-2; 8 positions agree with TRBD1. The receptor was isolated from a man between 18 and 35 years old in good health. Some clones in this sample may be carry-over from other donors' samples. The material sequenced was naive CD4+ T cells from PBMCs. Subset of the sample: CD45RA+ positively selected. CDR3 residues: CASSEGGRGRPNYGYTF. CDR3 bases: TGTGCCAGCAGTGAAGGGGGCAGGGGGCGGCCTAACTATGGCTACACCTTC.